The 5 T cell receptor beta chains listed next were all sequenced from one sample in a study of shared clonotypes between healthy human individuals. Only in-frame clones appear in the TCRdb table, and some are missing; sequencing was by immunoSEQ multiplex PCR. The data show around 100,000 clones, with about 70% seen just once and about 25% held by the top ten. The sequencing input was memory CD8+ T cells sorted from blood. The subset here: CD45RO+ cells pooled with CCR7-negative TemRA cells. The receptors were sampled from a woman aged 25 to 39 in good health.

The chain has TRBV5-1 and TRBJ1-2; D is perhaps TRBD1 (6 bases). Trimming took 7 bases from V and 3 from J, leaving 16 bases between them. The CDR3 loop spans 14 amino acids. Germline CDR1 and CDR2: SGHRS and YFSETQ. The DNA for the CDR3 is TGCGCCAGCGGACAGTTTTCGCCTGACTATGGCTACACCTTC. Translation: CASGQFSPDYGYTF.

The rearrangement joins TRBV28 to TRBJ2-2; D may be TRBD2 (5 bases). Trimming took 4 bases from V and 0 from J, leaving 9 bases between them. The CDR3 consists of 15 residues. Looked up from germline, CDR1 is MDHEN and CDR2 is SYDVKM. The CDR3 DNA is TGTGCCAGCAGTTCCGAGGGTACGAACACCGGGGAGCTGTTTTTT. Its protein is CASSSEGTNTGELFF.

This chain connects TRBV11-2 to TRBJ2-7; D is undetermined. V was pared by 1 base and J by 3 bases, with 13 bases between. In germline, CDR1 is SGHAT, CDR2 FQNNGV. The CDR3 covers 15 residues. The CDR3 DNA is TGTGCCAGCAGCTTAGTTAGCCGGATAAACTACGAGCAGTACTTC. Amino acids: CASSLVSRINYEQYF.

The chain employs TRBV15 and TRBJ2-1; 7 bases agree with TRBD2. There are 16 residues in the CDR3. V lost 3 bases and J lost 4; bases outside the gene matches: 9. Germline CDR1 LNHNV, CDR2 YYDKDF (reference sequence). The CDR3 DNA reads as TGTGCCACCAGCAGGGACGGGGCTAGCGGTTACAATGAGCAGTTCTTC. It encodes CATSRDGASGYNEQFF.

The V call is TRBV29-1, the J call TRBJ2-7, with no clear D. The CDR3 runs to 12 residues. V was pared by 6 bases and J by 1 base, with 10 bases between. Germline V gene data show CDR1 as SQVTM and CDR2 as ANQGSEA. The CDR3 bases are TGCAGCGTGACTTGGAATTCCTACGAGCAGTACTTC. It specifies CSVTWNSYEQYF.